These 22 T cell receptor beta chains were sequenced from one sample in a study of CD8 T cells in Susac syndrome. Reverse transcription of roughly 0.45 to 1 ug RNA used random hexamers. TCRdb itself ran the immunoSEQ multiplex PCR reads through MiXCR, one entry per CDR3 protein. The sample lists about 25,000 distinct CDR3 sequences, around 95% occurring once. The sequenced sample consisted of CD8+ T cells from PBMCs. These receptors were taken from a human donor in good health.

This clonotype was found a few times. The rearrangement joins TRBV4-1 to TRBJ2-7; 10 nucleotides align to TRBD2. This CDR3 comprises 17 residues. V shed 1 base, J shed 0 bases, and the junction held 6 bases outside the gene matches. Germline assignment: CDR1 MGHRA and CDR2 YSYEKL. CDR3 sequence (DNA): TGCGCCAGCAGCCAAGTCAAGCTAGCGGGGGACTCCTACGAGCAGTACTTC. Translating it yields CASSQVKLAGDSYEQYF.

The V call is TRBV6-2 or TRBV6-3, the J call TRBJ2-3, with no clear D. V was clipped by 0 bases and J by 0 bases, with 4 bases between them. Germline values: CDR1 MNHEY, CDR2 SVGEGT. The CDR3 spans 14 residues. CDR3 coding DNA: TGTGCCAGCAGTTACTCGACTAGCACAGATACGCAGTATTTT. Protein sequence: CASSYSTSTDTQYF.

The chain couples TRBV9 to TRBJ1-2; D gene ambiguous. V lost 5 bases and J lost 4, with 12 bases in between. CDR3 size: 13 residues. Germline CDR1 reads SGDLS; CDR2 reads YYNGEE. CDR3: CASSYTGGYGYTF. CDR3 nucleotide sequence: TGTGCCAGCAGTTACACGGGAGGCTATGGCTACACCTTC.

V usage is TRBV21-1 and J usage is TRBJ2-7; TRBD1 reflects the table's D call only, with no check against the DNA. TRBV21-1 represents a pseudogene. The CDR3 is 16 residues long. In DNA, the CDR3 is TGTGCCAGCAGCAGCGTACAGGGGTCGCCGAACTACGAGCAGTACTTC. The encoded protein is CASSSVQGSPNYEQYF.

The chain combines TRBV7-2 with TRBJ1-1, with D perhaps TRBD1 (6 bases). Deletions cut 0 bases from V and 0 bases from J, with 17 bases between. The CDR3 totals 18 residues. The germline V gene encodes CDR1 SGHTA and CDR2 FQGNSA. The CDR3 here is CASSLAPLGQFLNTEAFF. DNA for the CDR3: TGTGCCAGCAGCTTAGCCCCCCTCGGACAGTTTTTGAACACTGAAGCTTTCTTT. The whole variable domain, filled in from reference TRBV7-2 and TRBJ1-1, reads GAGVSQSPSNKVTEKGKDVELRCDPISGHTALYWYRQSLGQGLEFLIYFQGNSAPDKSGLPSDRFSAERTGGSVSTLTIQRTQQEDSAVYLCASSLAPLGQFLNTEAFFGQGTRLTVV.

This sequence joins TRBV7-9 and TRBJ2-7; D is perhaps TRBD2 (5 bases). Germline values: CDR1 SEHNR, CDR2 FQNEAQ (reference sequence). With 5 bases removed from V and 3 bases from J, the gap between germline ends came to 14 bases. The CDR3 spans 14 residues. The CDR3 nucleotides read TGTGCCAGCAGCCGGGCGGGCTTGATCTACGAGCAGTACTTC. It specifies CASSRAGLIYEQYF.

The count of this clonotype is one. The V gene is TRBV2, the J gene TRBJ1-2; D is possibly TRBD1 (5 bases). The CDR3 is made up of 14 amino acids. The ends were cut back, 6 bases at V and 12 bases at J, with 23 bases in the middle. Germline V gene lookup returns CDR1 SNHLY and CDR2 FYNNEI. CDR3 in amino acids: CASRGGREPAIHTF. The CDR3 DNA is TGTGCCAGCAGAGGAGGCAGGGAGCCTGCTATTCACACCTTC. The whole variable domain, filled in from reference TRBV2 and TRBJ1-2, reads EPEVTQTPSHQVTQMGQEVILRCVPISNHLYFYWYRQILGQKVEFLVSFYNNEISEKSEIFDDQFSVERPDGSNFTLKIRSTKLEDSAMYFCASRGGREPAIHTFGSGTRLTVV.

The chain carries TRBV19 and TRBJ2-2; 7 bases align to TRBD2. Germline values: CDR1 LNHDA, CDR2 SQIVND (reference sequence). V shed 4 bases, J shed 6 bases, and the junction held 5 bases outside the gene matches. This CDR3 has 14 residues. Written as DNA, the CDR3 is TGTGCCAGTAGTAGGGACTACAACCCCGGGGAGCTGTTTTTT. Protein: CASSRDYNPGELFF.

Here the CDR3 reads CASSYGEGNQPQHF. CDR3 DNA: TGTGCCAGCAGTTACGGGGAAGGCAATCAGCCCCAGCATTTT. V usage is TRBV6-2 or TRBV6-3 and J usage is TRBJ1-5; D gene unclear. Germline CDR1 and CDR2: MNHEY and SVGEGT. The CDR3 extends over 14 amino acids. Trimming took 2 bases from V and 2 from J, leaving 7 bases between them.

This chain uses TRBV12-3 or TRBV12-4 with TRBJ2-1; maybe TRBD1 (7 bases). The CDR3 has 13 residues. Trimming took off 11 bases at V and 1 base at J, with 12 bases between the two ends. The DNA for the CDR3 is TGTGCCCTTTCAGGGGGGTCCTACAATGAGCAGTTCTTC. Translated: CALSGGSYNEQFF.

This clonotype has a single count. In DNA form, the CDR3 reads TGCGCCAGCAGCTTGGGGAGGCAGGCCAACTATGGCTACACCTTC. It is translated as CASSLGRQANYGYTF. The chain carries TRBV4-3 and TRBJ1-2; no firm D call. The V and J ends lost 5 bases and 2 bases respectively, with 15 bases between them. CDR3 length equals 15 residues. Germline assignment: CDR1 LGHNA and CDR2 YSLEER.

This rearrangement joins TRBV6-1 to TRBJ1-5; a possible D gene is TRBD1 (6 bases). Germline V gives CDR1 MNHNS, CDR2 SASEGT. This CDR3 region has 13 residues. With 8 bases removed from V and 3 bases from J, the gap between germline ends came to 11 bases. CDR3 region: CASRGDTNQPQHF. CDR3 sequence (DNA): TGTGCCAGCCGAGGGGACACCAATCAGCCCCAGCATTTT.

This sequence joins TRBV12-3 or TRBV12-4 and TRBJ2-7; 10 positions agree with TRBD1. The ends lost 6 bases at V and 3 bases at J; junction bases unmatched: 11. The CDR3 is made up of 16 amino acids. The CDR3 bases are TGTGCCAGCAGCCCTAGTACCGGGACAGGGGTCTACGAGCAGTACTTC. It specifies CASSPSTGTGVYEQYF.

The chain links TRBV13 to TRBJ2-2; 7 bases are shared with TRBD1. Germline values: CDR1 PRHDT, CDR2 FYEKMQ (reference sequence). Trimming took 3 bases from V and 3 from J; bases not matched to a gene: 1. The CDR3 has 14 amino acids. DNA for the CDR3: TGTGCCAGCAGCTTTACAGGGGACACCGGGGAGCTGTTTTTT. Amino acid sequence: CASSFTGDTGELFF.

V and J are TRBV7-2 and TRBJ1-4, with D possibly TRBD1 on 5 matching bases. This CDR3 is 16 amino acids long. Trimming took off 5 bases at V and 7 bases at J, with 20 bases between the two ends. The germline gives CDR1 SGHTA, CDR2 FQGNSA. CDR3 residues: CASSPERGRAFEKLFF. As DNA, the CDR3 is TGTGCCAGCAGCCCTGAGCGGGGACGGGCCTTTGAAAAACTGTTTTTT.

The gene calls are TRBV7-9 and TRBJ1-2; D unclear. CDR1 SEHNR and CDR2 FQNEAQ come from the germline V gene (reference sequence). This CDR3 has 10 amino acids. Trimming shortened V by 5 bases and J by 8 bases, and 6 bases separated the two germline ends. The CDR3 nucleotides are TGTGCCAGCAGCCCGTCGGGCTACACCTTC. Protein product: CASSPSGYTF.

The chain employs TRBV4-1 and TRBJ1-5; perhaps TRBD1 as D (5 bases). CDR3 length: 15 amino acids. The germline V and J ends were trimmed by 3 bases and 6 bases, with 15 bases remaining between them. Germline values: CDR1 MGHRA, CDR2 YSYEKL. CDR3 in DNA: TGCGCCAGCAGCCATCGCCAGGGATCGAGTCAGCCCCAGCATTTT. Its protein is CASSHRQGSSQPQHF.

The DNA for the CDR3 is TGCGCCAGCAGCTTTTCCACAGGGATTCAAACCTACAATGAGCAGTTCTTC. It codes for CASSFSTGIQTYNEQFF. The chain links TRBV4-1 to TRBJ2-1; maybe TRBD1 (6 bases). Trimming cost V 5 bases and J 2 bases, with 19 bases left between them. Germline CDR1 is MGHRA and CDR2 is YSYEKL. This CDR3 has 17 residues.

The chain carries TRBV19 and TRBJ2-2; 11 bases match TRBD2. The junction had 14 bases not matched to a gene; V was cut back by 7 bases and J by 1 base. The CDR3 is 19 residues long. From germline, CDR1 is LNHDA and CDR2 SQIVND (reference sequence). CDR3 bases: TGTGCCAGTACCCCCTTCCCGGGGACTAGCGGAGAGAACACCGGGGAGCTGTTTTTT. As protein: CASTPFPGTSGENTGELFF.

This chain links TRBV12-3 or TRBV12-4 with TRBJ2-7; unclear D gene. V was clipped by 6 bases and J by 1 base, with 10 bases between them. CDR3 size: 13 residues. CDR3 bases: TGTGCCAGCAGAAATCTTAGGTCCTACGAGCAGTACTTC. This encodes CASRNLRSYEQYF.

CDR3 region: CASSKGEGQPAETQYF. CDR3 bases: TGTGCCAGCAGCAAAGGAGAGGGTCAGCCAGCCGAGACCCAGTACTTC. V and J are TRBV21-1 and TRBJ2-5; TRBD2, the D gene given by the table, was not confirmed from the DNA. TRBV21-1 is recorded as a pseudogene. The CDR3 is 16 residues long.

The DNA for the CDR3 is TGCAGCGTTTGGGAGGGGACAGTAACTGCATCCTACGAGCAGTACTTC. This codes for CSVWEGTVTASYEQYF. This rearrangement joins TRBV29-1 to TRBJ2-7; D might be TRBD1 or TRBD2, each matching 7 bases. This CDR3 region has 16 residues. The V end lost 5 bases, the J end lost 1 base, and 21 bases lay between the germline ends. The V gene's germline CDR1 is SQVTM and CDR2 ANQGSEA.